One and the same sample provided the 5 T cell receptor beta chains below, sequenced in a study of technical replicates of blood from several donors. Produced via immunoSEQ multiplex PCR; TCRdb's table is partial and in-frame only. The data hold around 60,000 clones, with over 90% observed a single time. Sequencing was done on a sample of PBMCs. These receptors all stem from a human donor in good health. Some clones in this sample may be carry-over from other donors' samples.

This clone was seen a single time. The chain is built from TRBV4-2 and TRBJ2-7; weak D call: TRBD1 (6 bases). Germline CDR1 and CDR2: LGHNA and YNFKEQ. Trimming took off 1 base at V and 2 bases at J, with 12 bases between the two ends. This CDR3 is 15 amino acids long. The CDR3 protein is CASSQARGGTYEQYF. The DNA for the CDR3 is TGTGCCAGCAGCCAAGCCAGAGGGGGAACCTACGAGCAGTACTTC.

Only one count was recorded for this clone. The rearrangement links TRBV5-1 to TRBJ1-6; 7 positions agree with TRBD1. The junction had 9 bases not matched to a gene; V was cut back by 0 bases and J by 0 bases. CDR3 length: 19 residues. Germline assignment: CDR1 SGHRS and CDR2 YFSETQ. The CDR3 sequence is CASSLVSQGESSYNSPLHF. CDR3 nucleotide sequence: TGCGCCAGCAGCTTGGTTTCCCAGGGGGAAAGCTCCTATAATTCACCCCTCCACTTT.

The chain couples TRBV7-9 to TRBJ2-3, with a possible D match to TRBD2 (6 bases). The CDR3 length is 14 residues. The V end was cut by 1 base, the J end by 4 bases, with 9 bases between. The germline gives CDR1 SEHNR, CDR2 FQNEAQ (reference sequence). The CDR3 DNA follows: TGTGCCAGCAGCTTAGTCCGGAGGGCAGATACGCAGTATTTT. This gives the protein CASSLVRRADTQYF. The full variable domain, rest sourced from reference TRBV7-9 and TRBJ2-3, is DTGVSQNPRHKITKRGQNVTFRCDPISEHNRLYWYRQTLGQGPEFLTYFQNEAQLEKSRLLSDRFSAERPKGSFSTLEIQRTEQGDSAMYLCASSLVRRADTQYFGPGTRLTVL.

The chain couples TRBV10-3 to TRBJ2-1; 9 bases map to TRBD2. Trimming removed 3 bases from V and 4 bases from J; junction bases left unmatched: 4. Germline lookup yields CDR1 ENHRY and CDR2 SYGVKD. This CDR3 comprises 15 residues. The CDR3 bases are TGTGCCATCAGTGAAGTAGCGGGGGAATACAATGAGCAGTTCTTC. Amino acid sequence: CAISEVAGEYNEQFF.

V gene TRBV7-2 combines with J gene TRBJ1-4, with D perhaps TRBD1 (6 bases). The V end was cut by 5 bases, the J end by 8 bases, with 15 bases between. This CDR3 is built from 14 residues. The germline V gene has CDR1 SGHTA and CDR2 FQGNSA. CDR3 loop: CASSQNRAAEKLFF. The CDR3 DNA reads TGTGCCAGCAGCCAAAACAGGGCCGCGGAAAAACTGTTTTTT.